This record covers a single T cell receptor (beta chain). The antigen is unknown. This sample was included in a study of post-analysis software for immune sequencing data. Study-level findings and limits: Five TRBV segments, TRBV5-6, TRBV5-1 and TRBV20-1 among them, were found more frequent in patients than controls.

The CDR3 length is 13 residues. CDR1 SQVTM and CDR2 ANQGSEA come from the germline V gene. Trimming left V 4 bases short and J 6 bases short, with 13 bases between. Prepared TCR beta cDNA libraries contained unique molecular identifiers. TCRdb redid the calling of the PCR reads with MiXCR, one entry per CDR3 protein. The sample lists a few hundred thousand distinct CDR3 sequences; roughly 38% were seen once. This rearrangement joins TRBV29-1 to TRBJ2-1, with D maybe TRBD2 (7 bases). The sequence came from a girl aged 5-17 years with multiple sclerosis. Sequenced: blood. The DNA for the CDR3 is TGCAGCGTTGGAGGTGGGGGGGCCAATGAGCAGTTCTTC. Protein: CSVGGGGANEQFF.